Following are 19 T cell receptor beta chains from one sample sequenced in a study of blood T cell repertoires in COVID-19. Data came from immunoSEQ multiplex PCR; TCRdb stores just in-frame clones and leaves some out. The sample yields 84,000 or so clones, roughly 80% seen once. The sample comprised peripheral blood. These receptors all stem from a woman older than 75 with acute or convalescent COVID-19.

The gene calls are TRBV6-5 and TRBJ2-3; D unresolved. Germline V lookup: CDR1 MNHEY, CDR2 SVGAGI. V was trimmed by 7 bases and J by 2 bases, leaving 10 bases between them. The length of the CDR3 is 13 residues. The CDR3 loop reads CASTSTYTDTQYF. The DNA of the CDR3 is TGTGCCAGCACCTCAACCTACACAGATACGCAGTATTTT.

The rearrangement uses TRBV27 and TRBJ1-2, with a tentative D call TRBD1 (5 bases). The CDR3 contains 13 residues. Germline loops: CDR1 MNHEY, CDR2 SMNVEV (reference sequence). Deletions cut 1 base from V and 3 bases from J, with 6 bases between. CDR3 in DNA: TGTGCCAGCAGTTTATGGGGGGACTATGGCTACACCTTC. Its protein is CASSLWGDYGYTF.

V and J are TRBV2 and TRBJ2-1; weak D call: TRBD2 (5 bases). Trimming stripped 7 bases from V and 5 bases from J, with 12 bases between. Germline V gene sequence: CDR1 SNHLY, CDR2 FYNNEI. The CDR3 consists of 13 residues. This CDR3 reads CASTVLENNEQFF. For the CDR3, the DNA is TGTGCCAGCACCGTACTAGAAAACAATGAGCAGTTCTTC.

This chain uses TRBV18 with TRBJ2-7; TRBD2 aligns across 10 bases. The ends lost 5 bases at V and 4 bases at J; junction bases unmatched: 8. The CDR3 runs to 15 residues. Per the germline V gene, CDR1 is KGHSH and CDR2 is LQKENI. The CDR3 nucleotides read TGTGCCAGCTCAACCAGGACTAGCGGAAAGTACGAGCAGTACTTC. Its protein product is CASSTRTSGKYEQYF.

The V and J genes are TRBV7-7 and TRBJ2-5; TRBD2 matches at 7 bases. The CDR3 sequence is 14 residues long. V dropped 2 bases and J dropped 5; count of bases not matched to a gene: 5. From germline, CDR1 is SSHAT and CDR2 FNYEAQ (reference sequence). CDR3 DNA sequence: TGTGCCAGCAGCTTATCGGGGCGGGGGGAGACCCAGTACTTC. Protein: CASSLSGRGETQYF.

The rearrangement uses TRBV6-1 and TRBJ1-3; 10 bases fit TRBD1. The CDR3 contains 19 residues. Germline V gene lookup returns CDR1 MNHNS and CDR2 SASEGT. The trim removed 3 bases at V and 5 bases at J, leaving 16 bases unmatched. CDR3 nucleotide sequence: TGTGCCAGCAGTGATTATGGCGGGACAGGGGACTTCGGGAGAAACACCATATATTTT. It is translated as CASSDYGGTGDFGRNTIYF.

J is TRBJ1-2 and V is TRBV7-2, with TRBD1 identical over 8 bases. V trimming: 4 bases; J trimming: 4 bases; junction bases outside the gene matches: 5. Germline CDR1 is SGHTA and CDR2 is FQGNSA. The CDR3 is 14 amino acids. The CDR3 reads CASSSQGGIYGYTF. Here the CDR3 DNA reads TGTGCCAGCAGCTCACAGGGGGGGATCTATGGCTACACCTTC.

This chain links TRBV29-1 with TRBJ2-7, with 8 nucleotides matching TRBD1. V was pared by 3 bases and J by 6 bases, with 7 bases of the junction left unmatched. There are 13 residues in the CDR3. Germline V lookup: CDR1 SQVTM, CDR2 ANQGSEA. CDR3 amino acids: CSVEVTGAGEQYF. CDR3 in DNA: TGCAGCGTTGAGGTGACAGGGGCGGGCGAGCAGTACTTC.

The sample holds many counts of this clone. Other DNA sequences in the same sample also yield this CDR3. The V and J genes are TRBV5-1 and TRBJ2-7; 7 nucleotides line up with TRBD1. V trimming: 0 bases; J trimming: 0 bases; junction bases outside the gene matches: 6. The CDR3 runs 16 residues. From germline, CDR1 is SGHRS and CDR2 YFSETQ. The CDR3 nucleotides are TGCGCCAGCAGCTTGGGGCACAGGGACAGCTCCTACGAGCAGTACTTC. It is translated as CASSLGHRDSSYEQYF.

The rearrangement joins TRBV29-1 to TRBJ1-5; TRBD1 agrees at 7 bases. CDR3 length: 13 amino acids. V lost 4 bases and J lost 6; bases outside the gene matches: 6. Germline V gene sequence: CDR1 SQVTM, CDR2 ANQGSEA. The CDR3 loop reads CSVVTGQGQPQHF. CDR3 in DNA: TGCAGCGTTGTGACAGGGCAAGGTCAGCCCCAGCATTTT. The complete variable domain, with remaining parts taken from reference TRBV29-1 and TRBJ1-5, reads SAVISQKPSRDICQRGTSLTIQCQVDSQVTMMFWYRQQPGQSLTLIATANQGSEATYESGFVIDKFPISRPNLTFSTLTVSNMSPEDSSIYLCSVVTGQGQPQHFGDGTRLSIL.

The CDR3 DNA sequence: TGCGCCAGCAGTCAGTCGGACAGGCCCTATGGCTACACCTTC. It specifies CASSQSDRPYGYTF. This sequence joins TRBV5-1 and TRBJ1-2; 7 nucleotides match TRBD1. CDR1 SGHRS and CDR2 YFSETQ come from the germline V gene. The CDR3 runs 14 residues. V lost 5 bases, J lost 4 bases, and 8 bases stayed unmatched.

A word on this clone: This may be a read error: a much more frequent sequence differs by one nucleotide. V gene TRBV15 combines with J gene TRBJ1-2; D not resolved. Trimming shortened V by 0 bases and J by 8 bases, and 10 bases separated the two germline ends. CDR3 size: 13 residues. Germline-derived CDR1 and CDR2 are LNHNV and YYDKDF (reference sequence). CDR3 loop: CATSRDLCYGYTF. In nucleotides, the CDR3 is TGTGCCACCAGCAGAGATCTATGCTACGGCTACACCTTC.

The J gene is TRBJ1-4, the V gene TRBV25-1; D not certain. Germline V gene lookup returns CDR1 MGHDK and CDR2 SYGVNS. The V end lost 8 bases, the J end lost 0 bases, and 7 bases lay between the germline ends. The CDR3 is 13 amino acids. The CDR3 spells CASQSTTNEKLFF. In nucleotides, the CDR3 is TGTGCCAGCCAATCCACAACTAATGAAAAACTGTTTTTT.

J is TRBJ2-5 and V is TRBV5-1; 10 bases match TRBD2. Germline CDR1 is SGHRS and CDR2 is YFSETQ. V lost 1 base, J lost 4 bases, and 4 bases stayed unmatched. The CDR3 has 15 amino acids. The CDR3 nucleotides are TGCGCCAGCAGCTTGCCTAGCGGGAGTCTAGAGACCCAGTACTTC. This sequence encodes CASSLPSGSLETQYF.

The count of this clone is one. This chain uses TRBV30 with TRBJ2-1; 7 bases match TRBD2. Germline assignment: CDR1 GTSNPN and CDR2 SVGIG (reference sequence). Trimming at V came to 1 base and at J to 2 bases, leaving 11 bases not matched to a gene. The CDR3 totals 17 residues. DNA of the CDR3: TGTGCCTGGAGTGGTGGGGCCGGCGGGAGAACCTACAATGAGCAGTTCTTC. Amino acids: CAWSGGAGGRTYNEQFF.

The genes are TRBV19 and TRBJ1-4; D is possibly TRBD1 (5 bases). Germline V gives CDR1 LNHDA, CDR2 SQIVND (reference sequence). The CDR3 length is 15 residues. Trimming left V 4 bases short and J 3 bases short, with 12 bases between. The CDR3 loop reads CASSTQGLANEKLFF. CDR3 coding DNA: TGTGCCAGTAGTACCCAGGGTTTAGCTAATGAAAAACTGTTTTTT. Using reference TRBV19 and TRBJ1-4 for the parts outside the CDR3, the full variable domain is DGGITQSPKYLFRKEGQNVTLSCEQNLNHDAMYWYRQDPGQGLRLIYYSQIVNDFQKGDIAEGYSVSREKKESFPLTVTSAQKNPTAFYLCASSTQGLANEKLFFGSGTQLSVL.

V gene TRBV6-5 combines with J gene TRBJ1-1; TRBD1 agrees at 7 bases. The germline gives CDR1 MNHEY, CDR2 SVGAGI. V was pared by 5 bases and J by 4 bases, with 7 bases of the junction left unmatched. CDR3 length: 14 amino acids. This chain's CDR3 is CASSNRGRVTEAFF. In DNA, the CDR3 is TGTGCCAGCAGTAACAGGGGTAGGGTCACTGAAGCTTTCTTT.

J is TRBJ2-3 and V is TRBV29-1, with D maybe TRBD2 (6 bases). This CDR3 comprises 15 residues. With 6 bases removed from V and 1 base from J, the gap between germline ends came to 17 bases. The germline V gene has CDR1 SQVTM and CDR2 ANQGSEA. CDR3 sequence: CSVEGETRGTDTQYF. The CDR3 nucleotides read TGCAGCGTGGAGGGTGAGACTAGAGGCACAGATACGCAGTATTTT.

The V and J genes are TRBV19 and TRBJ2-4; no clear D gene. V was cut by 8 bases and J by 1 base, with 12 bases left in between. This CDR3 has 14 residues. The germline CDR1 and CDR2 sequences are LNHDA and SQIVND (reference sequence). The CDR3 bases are TGTGCCAGTGCCCGGTCAATGGCCAAAAACATTCAGTACTTC. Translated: CASARSMAKNIQYF.